This TCR beta chain was observed in a study of cytomegalovirus exposure and HLA in healthy donors. For this donor, CMV serostatus was not recorded. PCR used 60 Vbeta primers and 13 Jbeta primers. Original analysis: Later analysis identified around 85 million unique TCR beta chains, about 11 million shared. The method was immunoSEQ multiplex PCR; TCRdb's version includes in-frame clones alone and lacks a portion of them. D and trimming were read from the DNA, whereas the V and J calls and clone size are those reported in that table. The sample lists around 59,000 clones; 83% were seen once. The sample comprised PBMCs. This clonotype was sampled from a human donor in good health.

The CDR3 loop is CASSLTGGDTEAFF. CDR3 DNA: TGTGCCAGCAGCTTGACAGGGGGCGACACTGAAGCTTTCTTT. The rearrangement joins TRBV7-3 to TRBJ1-1; 10 nucleotides match TRBD1. Germline loops: CDR1 SGHTA, CDR2 FQGTGA. J lost 3 bases, V lost 3 bases, and 1 base had no gene match. The CDR3 has 14 residues.